The 6 T cell receptor beta chains given below trace back to one sample, sequenced in a study of shared clonotypes between healthy human individuals. Generated by immunoSEQ multiplex PCR, the TCRdb table keeps only in-frame clones and is missing some. The table has 550,000 to 700,000 clones, about 80% seen once. Material: memory CD4+ T cells sorted from blood. This sample's subset: CD45RA-negative fraction. Receptor source: a woman younger than 45 in good health.

This clone was seen more than once but under ten times. The chain combines TRBV7-6 with TRBJ2-5, with D perhaps TRBD1 or TRBD2 (5 bases each). The germline gives CDR1 SGHVS, CDR2 FNYEAQ. This CDR3 region has 14 residues. V was pared by 4 bases and J by 5 bases, with 14 bases between. Here the CDR3 reads CASSWGTPPETQYF. The CDR3 bases are TGTGCCAGCAGCTGGGGGACCCCTCCGGAGACCCAGTACTTC.

This chain uses TRBV10-3 with TRBJ2-6; D gene ambiguous. Germline V gene lookup returns CDR1 ENHRY and CDR2 SYGVKD. The CDR3 loop spans 16 amino acids. V was cut by 1 base and J by 1 base, with 8 bases left in between. Written as DNA, the CDR3 is TGTGCCATCAGTGAGTTATATCAGTCTGGGGCCAACGTCCTGACTTTC. Protein product: CAISELYQSGANVLTF.

J is TRBJ2-7 and V is TRBV7-9; 7 nucleotides align to TRBD2. The CDR3 has 14 amino acids. Germline CDR1 reads SEHNR; CDR2 reads FQNEAQ (reference sequence). V shed 3 bases, J shed 6 bases, and the junction held 8 bases outside the gene matches. CDR3 protein: CASSFPSTSSEQYF. The CDR3 DNA reads as TGTGCCAGCAGCTTCCCTTCGACTAGCAGCGAGCAGTACTTC.

This clone turned up a few times. The chain has TRBV6-1 and TRBJ1-2, with 10 nucleotides matching TRBD1. This CDR3 has 14 residues. With V trimmed by 6 bases and J by 7 bases, 8 bases remained unmatched. The germline V gene encodes CDR1 MNHNS and CDR2 SASEGT. CDR3 nucleotide sequence: TGTGCCAGCAGCCCGGGACAGGGGTTTGGTGGCTACACCTTC. This gives the protein CASSPGQGFGGYTF.

The gene calls are TRBV4-2 and TRBJ1-2; D is undetermined. CDR1 is LGHNA, CDR2 YNFKEQ, per germline. The CDR3 length is 14 residues. Trimming removed 0 bases from V and 1 base from J, with 6 bases in between. The CDR3 nucleotides are TGTGCCAGCAGCCAAGATTCCAGTAACTATGGCTACACCTTC. This translates into CASSQDSSNYGYTF.

The V gene is TRBV5-8, the J gene TRBJ2-5, with 8 bases aligning to TRBD1. With 6 bases clipped from V and 3 bases from J, the junction kept 7 bases outside the gene matches. Germline CDR1 reads SGHTS; CDR2 reads YDEGEE. This CDR3 region has 14 residues. CDR3 sequence: CASTRGQAKETQYF. The CDR3 bases are TGTGCCAGCACCCGGGGACAGGCGAAAGAGACCCAGTACTTC.